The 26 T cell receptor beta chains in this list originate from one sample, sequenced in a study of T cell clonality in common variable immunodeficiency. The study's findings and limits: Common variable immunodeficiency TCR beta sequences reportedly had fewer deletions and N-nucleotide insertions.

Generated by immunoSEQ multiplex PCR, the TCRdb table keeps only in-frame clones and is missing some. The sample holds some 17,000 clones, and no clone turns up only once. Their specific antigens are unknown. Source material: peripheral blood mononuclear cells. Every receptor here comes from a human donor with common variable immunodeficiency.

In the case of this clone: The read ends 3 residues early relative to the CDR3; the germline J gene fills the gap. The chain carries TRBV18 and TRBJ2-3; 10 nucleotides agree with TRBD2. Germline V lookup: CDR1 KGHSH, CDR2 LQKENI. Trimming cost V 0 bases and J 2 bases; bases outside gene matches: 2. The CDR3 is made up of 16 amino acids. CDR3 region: CASSPPGLAPTDTQYF. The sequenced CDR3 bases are TGTGCCAGCTCACCACCGGGACTAGCGCCCACAGATACG.

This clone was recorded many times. Partial CDR3 DNA: TGTGCCAGCAGCTTAGCAGGGGCGGAGGGCTATGGC. Amino acid sequence: CASSLAGAEGYG. The whole CDR3 region reads CASSLAGAEGYGYTF. The chain couples TRBV7-9 to TRBJ1-2, with D possibly TRBD1 on 5 matching bases. Read data end 3 residues before the CDR3 end; the end is taken from the germline J gene. CDR1 is SEHNR, CDR2 FQNEAQ, per germline (reference sequence). Trimming removed 0 bases at V and 4 bases at J, with 12 bases between. The CDR3 sequence is 15 residues long.

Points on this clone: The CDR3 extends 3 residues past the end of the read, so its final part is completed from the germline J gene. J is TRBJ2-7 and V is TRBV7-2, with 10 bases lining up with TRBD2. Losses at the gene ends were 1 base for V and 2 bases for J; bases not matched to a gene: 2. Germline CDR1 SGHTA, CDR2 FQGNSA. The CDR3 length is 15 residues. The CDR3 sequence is CASSLGTSGTYEQYF. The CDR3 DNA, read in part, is TGTGCCAGCAGCTTAGGGACTAGCGGTACCTACGAG.

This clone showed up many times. The CDR3 region is CASRDRDHEKLFF. The CDR3 bases that were read are TGTGCCAGCAGGGACAGGGACCATGAAAAA. The V gene is TRBV2, the J gene TRBJ1-4, with 8 bases lining up with TRBD1. The CDR3 end is not reached by the read, which stops 3 residues before it; the germline J gene fills it in. Germline V gene data show CDR1 as SNHLY and CDR2 as FYNNEI. Unmatched junction bases numbered 3, after V lost 6 bases and J lost 6 bases. The CDR3 has 13 amino acids.

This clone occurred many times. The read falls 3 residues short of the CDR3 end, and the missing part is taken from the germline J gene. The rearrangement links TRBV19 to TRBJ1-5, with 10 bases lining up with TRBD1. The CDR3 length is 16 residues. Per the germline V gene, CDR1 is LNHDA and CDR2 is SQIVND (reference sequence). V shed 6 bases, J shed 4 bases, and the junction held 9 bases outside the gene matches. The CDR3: CASRDRGRVLNQPQHF. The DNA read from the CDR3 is TGTGCCAGTAGAGACAGGGGGCGAGTCTTAAATCAGCCC.

The sequenced CDR3 bases are TGCGCCAGCAGCCCCAAGCTAGCGAGCTCCTACAATGAG. This codes for CASSPKLASSYNE. The CDR3 reads in full as CASSPKLASSYNEQFF. The gene calls are TRBV5-1 and TRBJ2-1, with a tentative D call TRBD2 (6 bases). With the read ending 3 residues before the CDR3 end, the germline J gene is used to fill in that end. The germline V gene has CDR1 SGHRS and CDR2 YFSETQ. The CDR3 loop spans 16 amino acids. The V end lost 4 bases, the J end lost 0 bases, and 14 bases lay between the germline ends.

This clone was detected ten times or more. The part of the CDR3 DNA that was read is TGTGCCAGTAGCGACCAGGGAATAGGAGAGACC. Translating gives CASSDQGIGET. The full-length CDR3 reads as CASSDQGIGETQYF. This chain uses TRBV19 with TRBJ2-5, with TRBD1 as a possible D gene (5 bases). Read sequence stops 3 residues before the CDR3 end, and the germline J gene provides the missing end. V was shortened by 6 bases and J by 4 bases, with 15 bases between the two germline ends. Germline V lookup: CDR1 LNHDA, CDR2 SQIVND (reference sequence). The CDR3 is 14 amino acids.

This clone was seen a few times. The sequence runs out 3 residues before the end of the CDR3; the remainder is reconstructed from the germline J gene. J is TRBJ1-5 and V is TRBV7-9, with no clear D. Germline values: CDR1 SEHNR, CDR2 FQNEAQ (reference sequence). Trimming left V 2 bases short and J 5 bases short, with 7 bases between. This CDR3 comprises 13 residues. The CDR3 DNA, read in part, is TGTGCCAGCAGCTTATACGAGGATCAGCCC. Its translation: CASSLYEDQP. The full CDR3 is CASSLYEDQPQHF.

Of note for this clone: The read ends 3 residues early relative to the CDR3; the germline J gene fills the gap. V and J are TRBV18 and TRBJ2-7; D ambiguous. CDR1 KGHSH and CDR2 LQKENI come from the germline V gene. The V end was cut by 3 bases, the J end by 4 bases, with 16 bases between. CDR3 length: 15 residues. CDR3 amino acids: CASSPPVSGLYEQYF. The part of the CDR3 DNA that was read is TGTGCCAGCTCACCGCCAGTGTCGGGTTTGTACGAG.

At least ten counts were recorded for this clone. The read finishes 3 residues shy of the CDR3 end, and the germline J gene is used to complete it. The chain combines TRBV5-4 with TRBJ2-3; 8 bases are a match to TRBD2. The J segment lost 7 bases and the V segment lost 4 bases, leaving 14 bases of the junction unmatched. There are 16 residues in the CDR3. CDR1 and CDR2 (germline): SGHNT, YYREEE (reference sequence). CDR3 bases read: TGTGCCAGCAGCGGACGTGGCGGGGGGCATCTCAATACG. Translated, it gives CASSGRGGGHLNT. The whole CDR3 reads CASSGRGGGHLNTQYF.

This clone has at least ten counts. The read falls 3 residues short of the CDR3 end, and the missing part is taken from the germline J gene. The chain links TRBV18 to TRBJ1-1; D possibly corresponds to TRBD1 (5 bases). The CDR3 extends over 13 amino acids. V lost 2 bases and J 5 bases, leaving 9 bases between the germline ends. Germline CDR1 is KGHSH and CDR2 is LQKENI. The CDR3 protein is CASSPAGRTEAFF. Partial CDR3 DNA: TGTGCCAGCTCACCAGCAGGGAGGACTGAA.

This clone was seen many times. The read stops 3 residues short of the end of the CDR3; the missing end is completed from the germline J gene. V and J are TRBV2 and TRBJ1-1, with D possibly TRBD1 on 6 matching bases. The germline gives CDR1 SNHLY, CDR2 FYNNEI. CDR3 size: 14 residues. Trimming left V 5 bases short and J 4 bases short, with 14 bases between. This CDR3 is CASSKQGSSTEAFF. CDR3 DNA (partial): TGTGCCAGCAGTAAACAGGGTTCCAGCACTGAA.

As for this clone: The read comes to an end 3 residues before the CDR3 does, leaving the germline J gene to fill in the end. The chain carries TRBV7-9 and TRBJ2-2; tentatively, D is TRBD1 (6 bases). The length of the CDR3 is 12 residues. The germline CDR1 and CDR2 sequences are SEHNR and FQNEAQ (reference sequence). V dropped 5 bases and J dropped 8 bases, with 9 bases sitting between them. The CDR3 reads CASSPQGGELFF. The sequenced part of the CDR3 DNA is TGTGCCAGCAGCCCCCAGGGGGGGGAG.

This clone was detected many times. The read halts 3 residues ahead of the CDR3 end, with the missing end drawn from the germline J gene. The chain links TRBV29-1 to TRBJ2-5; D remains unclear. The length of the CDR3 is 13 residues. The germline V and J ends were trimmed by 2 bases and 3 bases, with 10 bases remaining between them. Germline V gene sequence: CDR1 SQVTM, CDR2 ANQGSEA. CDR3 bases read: TGCAGCGTTGAAAAAACTACCAAAGAGACC. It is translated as CSVEKTTKET. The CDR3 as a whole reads CSVEKTTKETQYF.

Here the CDR3 reads CASNTGTAPPGPQHF. The CDR3 bases that were read are TGTGCCAGTAACACCGGGACAGCTCCTCCCGGGCCC. This chain links TRBV19 with TRBJ1-5, with TRBD1 matching over 7 bases. The read terminates 3 residues before the CDR3 end, so the remaining end is supplied by the germline J gene. The length of the CDR3 is 15 residues. V shed 7 bases, J shed 9 bases, and the junction held 15 bases outside the gene matches. The V gene's germline CDR1 is LNHDA and CDR2 SQIVND (reference sequence). Full variable domain (outside the CDR3, taken from reference TRBV19 and TRBJ1-5): DGGITQSPKYLFRKEGQNVTLSCEQNLNHDAMYWYRQDPGQGLRLIYYSQIVNDFQKGDIAEGYSVSREKKESFPLTVTSAQKNPTAFYLCASNTGTAPPGPQHFGDGTRLSIL.

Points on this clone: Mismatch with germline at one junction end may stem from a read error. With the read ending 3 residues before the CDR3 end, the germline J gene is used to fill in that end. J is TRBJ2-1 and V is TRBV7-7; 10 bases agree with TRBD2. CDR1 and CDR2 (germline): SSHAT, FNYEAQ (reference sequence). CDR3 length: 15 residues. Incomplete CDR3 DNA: TGTGCTAGCAGCCTTACTAGCGGGAAGGGGAGTGAG. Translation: CASSLTSGKGSE. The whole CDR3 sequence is CASSLTSGKGSEQFF.

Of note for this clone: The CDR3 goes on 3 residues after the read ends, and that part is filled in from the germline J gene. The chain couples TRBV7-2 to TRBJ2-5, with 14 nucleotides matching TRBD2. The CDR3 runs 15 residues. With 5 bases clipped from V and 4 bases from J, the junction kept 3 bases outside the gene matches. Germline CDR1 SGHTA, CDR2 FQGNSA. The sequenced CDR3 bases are TGTGCCAGCAGCCCGGGACTAGCGGGAGCAGAGACC. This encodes CASSPGLAGAET. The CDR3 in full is CASSPGLAGAETQYF.

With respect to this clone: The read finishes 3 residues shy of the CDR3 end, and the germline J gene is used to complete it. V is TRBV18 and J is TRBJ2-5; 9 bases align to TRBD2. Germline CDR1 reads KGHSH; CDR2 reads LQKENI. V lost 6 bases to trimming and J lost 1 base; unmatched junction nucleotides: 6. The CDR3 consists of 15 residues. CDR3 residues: CASSRMTSGQETQYF. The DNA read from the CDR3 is TGTGCCAGCTCCCGTATGACTAGCGGCCAAGAGACC.

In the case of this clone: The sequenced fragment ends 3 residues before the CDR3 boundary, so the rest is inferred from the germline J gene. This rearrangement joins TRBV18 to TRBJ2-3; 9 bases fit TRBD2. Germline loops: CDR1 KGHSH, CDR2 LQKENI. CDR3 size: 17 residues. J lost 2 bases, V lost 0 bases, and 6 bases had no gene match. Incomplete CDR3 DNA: TGTGCCAGCTCACCACCGGGAATAGCGGGGGCCACAGATACG. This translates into CASSPPGIAGATDT. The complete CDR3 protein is CASSPPGIAGATDTQYF.

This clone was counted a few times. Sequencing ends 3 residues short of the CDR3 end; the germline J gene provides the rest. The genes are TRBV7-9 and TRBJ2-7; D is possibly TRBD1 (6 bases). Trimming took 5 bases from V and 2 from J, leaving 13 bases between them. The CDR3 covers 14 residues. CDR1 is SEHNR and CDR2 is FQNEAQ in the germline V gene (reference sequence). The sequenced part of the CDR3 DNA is TGTGCCAGCAGCCTTGACAGGACCCCCTACGAG. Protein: CASSLDRTPYE. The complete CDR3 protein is CASSLDRTPYEQYF.

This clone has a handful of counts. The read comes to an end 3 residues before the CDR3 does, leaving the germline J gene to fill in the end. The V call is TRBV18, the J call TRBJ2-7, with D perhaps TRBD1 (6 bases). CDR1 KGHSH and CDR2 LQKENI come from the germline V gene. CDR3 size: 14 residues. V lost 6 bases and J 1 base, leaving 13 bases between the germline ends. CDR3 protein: CASSQNQGSYEQYF. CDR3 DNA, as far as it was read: TGTGCCAGCTCGCAAAACCAGGGGTCCTACGAG.

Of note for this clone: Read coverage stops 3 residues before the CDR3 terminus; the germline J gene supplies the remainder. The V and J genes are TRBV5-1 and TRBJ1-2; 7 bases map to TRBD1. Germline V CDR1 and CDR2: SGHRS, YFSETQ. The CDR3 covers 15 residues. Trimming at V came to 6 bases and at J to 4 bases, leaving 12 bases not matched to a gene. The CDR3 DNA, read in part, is TGCGCCAGCACCCGAGACGGGGACAGCCTCTATGGC. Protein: CASTRDGDSLYG. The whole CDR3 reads CASTRDGDSLYGYTF.

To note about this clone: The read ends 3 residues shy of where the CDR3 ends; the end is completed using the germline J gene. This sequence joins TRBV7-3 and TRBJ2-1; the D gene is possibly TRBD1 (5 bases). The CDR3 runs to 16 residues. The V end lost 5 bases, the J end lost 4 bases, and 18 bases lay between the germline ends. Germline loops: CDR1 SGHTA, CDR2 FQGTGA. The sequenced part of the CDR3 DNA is TGTGCCAGCAGCCTGAATACAGGTGTCCCGTACAATGAG. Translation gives CASSLNTGVPYNE. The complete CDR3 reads CASSLNTGVPYNEQFF.

The CDR3 DNA, read in part, is TGCGCCAGCAGTTCAGGGGTTTCGACTAATGAAAAA. Protein sequence: CASSSGVSTNEK. The full-length CDR3 reads as CASSSGVSTNEKLFF. The chain couples TRBV5-1 to TRBJ1-4; a weak D match, TRBD1 (6 bases). The read stops 3 residues short of the end of the CDR3; the missing end is completed from the germline J gene. CDR1 and CDR2 from the germline V gene are SGHRS and YFSETQ. Trimming shortened V by 5 bases and J by 2 bases, and 13 bases separated the two germline ends. The CDR3 loop spans 15 amino acids.

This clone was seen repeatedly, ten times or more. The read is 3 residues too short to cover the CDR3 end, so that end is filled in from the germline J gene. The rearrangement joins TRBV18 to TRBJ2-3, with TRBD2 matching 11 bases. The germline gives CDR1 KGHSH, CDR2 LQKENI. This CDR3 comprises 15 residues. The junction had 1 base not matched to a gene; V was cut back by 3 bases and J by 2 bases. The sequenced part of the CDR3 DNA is TGTGCCAGCTCACCGACTAGCGGGAACACAGATACG. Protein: CASSPTSGNTDT. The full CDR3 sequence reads CASSPTSGNTDTQYF.

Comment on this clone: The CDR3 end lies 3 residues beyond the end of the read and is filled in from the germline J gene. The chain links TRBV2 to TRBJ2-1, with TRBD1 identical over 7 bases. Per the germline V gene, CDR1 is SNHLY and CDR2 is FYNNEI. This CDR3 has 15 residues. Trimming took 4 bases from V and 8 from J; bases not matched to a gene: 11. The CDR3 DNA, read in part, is TGTGCCAGCAGTGCCGGACAGGTTCCTAGGGATGAG. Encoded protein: CASSAGQVPRDE. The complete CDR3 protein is CASSAGQVPRDEQFF.